This TCR beta chain is from a study of T cell responses to AZD1222 COVID-19 vaccine. The study, taken as a whole, reports: Spike-specific TCR breadth and depth grew following two AZD1222 doses. Vaccine-associated CD4 TCRs spanned spike, dominant at 160-218 and 743-854.

Germline CDR1 and CDR2: SGHKS and YYEKEE (reference sequence). The CDR3 sequence is 16 residues long. The V gene end was trimmed by 0 bases and the J gene end by 2 bases; junction bases not matched to a gene: 6. Assay: immunoSEQ multiplex PCR; the TCRdb copy retains only in-frame clones and omits some. The data contain approximately 150,000 clones, 80% to 90% of them singletons. A remark on this clone: Antigen specificity is unknown.

V usage is TRBV5-5 and J usage is TRBJ2-7, with 9 bases that match TRBD1. This specimen was peripheral blood, taken on day 0 of AZD1222 vaccination. The clonotype was recovered from an adult in good health. DNA for the CDR3: TGTGCCAGCAGCTTGGGAGTGGGACAGGGAACCTACGAGCAGTACTTC. This sequence encodes CASSLGVGQGTYEQYF.